What follows are 18 T cell receptor beta chains derived from one specimen sequenced in a study of cytomegalovirus exposure and HLA in healthy donors. PCR was performed using 60 Vbeta and 13 Jbeta primers. Only in-frame clones appear in the TCRdb table, and some are missing; sequencing was by immunoSEQ multiplex PCR. Counted here are approximately 190,000 clones, 80% to 90% occurring once; the ten biggest clones make up about 1.8%. Sequenced sample: PBMCs. These receptors were collected from a man aged 35-49 years in good health and CMV-seropositive.

Only one count was recorded for this clone. The V gene is TRBV7-2, the J gene TRBJ2-1, with TRBD2 matching over 11 bases. The CDR3 has 15 residues. The trim removed 8 bases at V and 5 bases at J, leaving 8 bases unmatched. The germline CDR1 and CDR2 sequences are SGHTA and FQGNSA. The CDR3 coding sequence is TGTGCCAGCTCCAAGACTAGCGGGATCGACAATGAGCAGTTCTTC. Its protein product is CASSKTSGIDNEQFF.

The chain employs TRBV7-8 and TRBJ2-7, with D maybe TRBD1 (5 bases). Trimming removed 2 bases at V and 2 bases at J, with 13 bases between. CDR1 and CDR2 (germline): SGHVS, FQNEAQ. The CDR3 has 15 amino acids. The DNA for the CDR3 is TGTGCCAGCAGCTTAAGGGGCCATTATACCTACGAGCAGTACTTC. Translated, it gives CASSLRGHYTYEQYF.

V gene TRBV18 combines with J gene TRBJ2-7, with 11 nucleotides matching TRBD2. In germline, CDR1 is KGHSH, CDR2 LQKENI. After removal of 5 bases from V and 1 base from J, the junction contained 13 bases not matched to a gene. The CDR3 has 18 residues. CDR3: CASSSLAGGPEDSYEQYF. The DNA for the CDR3 is TGTGCCAGCTCAAGTTTAGCGGGAGGGCCCGAGGATTCCTACGAGCAGTACTTC.

V and J are TRBV6-5 and TRBJ2-5; 7 bases align to TRBD1. CDR3 length: 13 amino acids. After removal of 4 bases from V and 4 bases from J, the junction contained 3 bases not matched to a gene. Looked up from germline, CDR1 is MNHEY and CDR2 is SVGAGI. The CDR3 is CASSLTGRETQYF. The CDR3 nucleotides are TGTGCCAGCAGTTTGACAGGGAGAGAGACCCAGTACTTC.

As for this clone: The same CDR3 is also encoded by other DNA sequences in this sample. This sequence joins TRBV7-2 and TRBJ2-7; the D gene is possibly TRBD1 (6 bases). Trimming stripped 1 base from V and 1 base from J, with 8 bases between. The germline V gene has CDR1 SGHTA and CDR2 FQGNSA. The CDR3 length is 14 residues. The CDR3 protein is CASSLDRASYEQYF. CDR3 DNA: TGTGCCAGCAGCTTAGACAGGGCATCCTACGAGCAGTACTTC.

The gene calls are TRBV25-1 and TRBJ2-7; no definite D call. V was cut by 4 bases and J by 3 bases, with 7 bases left in between. CDR3 length: 12 residues. The V gene's germline CDR1 is MGHDK and CDR2 SYGVNS. CDR3 in amino acids: CASSVAGYEQYF. CDR3 coding DNA: TGTGCCAGCAGTGTTGCCGGCTACGAGCAGTACTTC.

This chain links TRBV15 with TRBJ2-7, with D possibly TRBD2 on 5 matching bases. Looked up from germline, CDR1 is LNHNV and CDR2 is YYDKDF (reference sequence). The CDR3 is made up of 14 amino acids. The germline V and J ends were trimmed by 1 base and 2 bases, with 9 bases remaining between them. CDR3 sequence: CATSRVTGTYEQYF. The CDR3 region has the DNA TGTGCCACCAGCAGAGTAACCGGGACCTACGAGCAGTACTTC.

The V gene is TRBV7-6, the J gene TRBJ2-1, with 7 bases lining up with TRBD1. V shed 1 base, J shed 5 bases, and the junction held 8 bases outside the gene matches. CDR3 length equals 16 residues. Germline V CDR1 and CDR2: SGHVS, FNYEAQ. CDR3 in amino acids: CASSLVTGQSNNEQFF. CDR3 DNA sequence: TGTGCCAGCAGCTTAGTCACGGGACAGTCAAACAATGAGCAGTTCTTC.

The table lists this clone with a count of one. The V gene is TRBV5-8, the J gene TRBJ1-2; D perhaps matches TRBD1 (5 bases). Germline V gene lookup returns CDR1 SGHTS and CDR2 YDEGEE. Trimming left V 4 bases short and J 2 bases short, with 12 bases between. This CDR3 comprises 14 residues. The CDR3 protein is CASSLTETNYGYTF. The CDR3 nucleotides are TGTGCCAGCAGCCTGACAGAGACGAACTATGGCTACACCTTC.

This rearrangement joins TRBV19 to TRBJ2-1; D is perhaps TRBD1 (6 bases). The germline V gene has CDR1 LNHDA and CDR2 SQIVND (reference sequence). The length of the CDR3 is 15 residues. Trimming stripped 1 base from V and 7 bases from J, with 14 bases between. The CDR3 sequence: CASSIGLTGGNEQFF. The CDR3 coding sequence is TGTGCCAGTAGTATAGGCCTGACAGGTGGGAATGAGCAGTTCTTC.

This clone appeared a single time. This chain uses TRBV7-3 with TRBJ2-1, with TRBD2 as a possible D gene (5 bases). In germline, CDR1 is SGHTA, CDR2 FQGTGA. Trimming removed 0 bases at V and 0 bases at J, with 6 bases between. This CDR3 has 15 residues. CDR3: CASSLTSASYNEQFF. In nucleotides, the CDR3 is TGTGCCAGCAGCTTAACTAGCGCCTCCTACAATGAGCAGTTCTTC.

The chain links TRBV29-1 to TRBJ2-5, with a weak D call TRBD1 (6 bases). TRBJ2-7 matches the DNA end more closely, so the J call is doubtful. The CDR3 runs to 12 residues. Germline-derived CDR1 and CDR2 are SQVTM and ANQGSEA. The CDR3 region has the DNA TGCAGCGTTACCACAGGGTCCTACGAGCAGTACTTC. This translates into CSVTTGSYEQYF.

This chain links TRBV2 with TRBJ2-1, with 7 bases matching TRBD2. With V trimmed by 6 bases and J by 4 bases, 0 bases remained unmatched. The CDR3 loop spans 12 amino acids. Germline CDR1 and CDR2: SNHLY and FYNNEI. DNA for the CDR3: TGTGCCAGCAGACTAGCGTACAATGAGCAGTTCTTC. Translating gives CASRLAYNEQFF. Full variable domain (missing parts from reference TRBV2 and TRBJ2-1): EPEVTQTPSHQVTQMGQEVILRCVPISNHLYFYWYRQILGQKVEFLVSFYNNEISEKSEIFDDQFSVERPDGSNFTLKIRSTKLEDSAMYFCASRLAYNEQFFGPGTRLTVL.

This rearrangement joins TRBV4-3 to TRBJ1-2; tentatively, D is TRBD1 (6 bases). Germline V gene lookup returns CDR1 LGHNA and CDR2 YSLEER. This CDR3 has 17 residues. Trimming cost V 1 base and J 6 bases, with 21 bases left between them. As DNA, the CDR3 is TGCGCCAGCAGCCAAGGCGAGGGGGAATTTGAGGCCAATGGCTACACCTTC. Residues: CASSQGEGEFEANGYTF.

The chain carries TRBV6-1 and TRBJ2-5; TRBD1 might be the D (7 bases). This CDR3 is built from 14 residues. Trimming removed 6 bases from V and 2 bases from J, with 13 bases in between. Germline loops: CDR1 MNHNS, CDR2 SASEGT. In DNA form, the CDR3 reads TGTGCCAGCAGGGAGGGCAGGGGGCAAGAGACCCAGTACTTC. Its translation: CASREGRGQETQYF.

The chain combines TRBV4-1 with TRBJ1-5; D unclear. The CDR3 totals 14 residues. Trimming cost V 0 bases and J 6 bases, with 9 bases left between them. The germline V gene has CDR1 MGHRA and CDR2 YSYEKL. The CDR3 here is CASSQDGWSQPQHF. For the CDR3, the DNA is TGCGCCAGCAGCCAAGACGGCTGGAGTCAGCCCCAGCATTTT.

This sequence joins TRBV27 and TRBJ2-7; D may be TRBD2 (6 bases). CDR3 size: 14 residues. Germline V gives CDR1 MNHEY, CDR2 SMNVEV (reference sequence). Trimming left V 6 bases short and J 5 bases short, with 17 bases between. The CDR3 sequence is CASSSMTSSNEQYF. DNA of the CDR3: TGTGCCAGCAGCAGCATGACTAGTTCGAACGAGCAGTACTTC.

CDR3 nucleotide sequence: TGCGCCAGCAGCTCTGGGACTAGCGGACTCCCGAGCACAGATACGCAGTATTTT. Encoded protein: CASSSGTSGLPSTDTQYF. The rearrangement links TRBV5-1 to TRBJ2-3, with 11 bases fitting TRBD2. CDR1 SGHRS and CDR2 YFSETQ come from the germline V gene. The length of the CDR3 is 18 residues. The V and J ends lost 3 bases and 0 bases, in that order; junction bases with no gene match: 9.